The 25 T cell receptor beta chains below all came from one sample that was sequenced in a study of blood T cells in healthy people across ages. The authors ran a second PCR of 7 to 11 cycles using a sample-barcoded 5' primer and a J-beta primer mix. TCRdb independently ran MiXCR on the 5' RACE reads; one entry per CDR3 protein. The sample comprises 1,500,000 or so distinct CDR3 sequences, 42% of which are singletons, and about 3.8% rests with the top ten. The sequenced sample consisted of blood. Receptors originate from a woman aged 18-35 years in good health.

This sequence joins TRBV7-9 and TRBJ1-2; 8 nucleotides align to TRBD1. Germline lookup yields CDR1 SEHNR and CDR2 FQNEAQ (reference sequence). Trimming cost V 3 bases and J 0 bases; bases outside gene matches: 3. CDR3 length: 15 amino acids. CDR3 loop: CASSLDRVANYGYTF. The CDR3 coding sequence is TGTGCCAGCAGCTTGGACAGGGTAGCTAACTATGGCTACACCTTC.

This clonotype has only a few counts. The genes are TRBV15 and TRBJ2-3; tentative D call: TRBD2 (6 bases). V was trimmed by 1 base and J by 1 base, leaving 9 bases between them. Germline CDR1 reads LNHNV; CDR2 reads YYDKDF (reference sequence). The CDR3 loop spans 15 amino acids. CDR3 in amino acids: CATSRVGGGTDTQYF. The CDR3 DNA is TGTGCCACCAGCAGAGTTGGCGGGGGCACAGATACGCAGTATTTT.

The CDR3: CSAPGKGDYGGYTF. The CDR3 DNA is TGCAGTGCCCCGGGAAAAGGGGACTATGGGGGCTACACCTTC. The chain has TRBV20-1 and TRBJ1-2, with a weak D call TRBD1 (5 bases). This CDR3 contains 14 residues. In germline, CDR1 is DFQATT, CDR2 SNEGSKA (reference sequence). V lost 6 bases and J lost 8, with 22 bases in between.

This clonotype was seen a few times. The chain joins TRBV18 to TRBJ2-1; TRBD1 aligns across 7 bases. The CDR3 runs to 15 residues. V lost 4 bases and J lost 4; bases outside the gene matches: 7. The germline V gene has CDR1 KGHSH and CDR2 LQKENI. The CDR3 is CASSRQTGPYNEQFF. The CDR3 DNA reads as TGTGCCAGCTCACGCCAGACAGGGCCGTACAATGAGCAGTTCTTC.

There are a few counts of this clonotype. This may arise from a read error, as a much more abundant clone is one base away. Here the CDR3 DNA reads TGTGCCAGCAGTGTCAACCAGGGCTCCTATGGCTACACCTTC. Translated, it gives CASSVNQGSYGYTF. The gene calls are TRBV12-3 or TRBV12-4 and TRBJ1-2, with D perhaps TRBD1 (5 bases). Deletions cut 5 bases from V and 4 bases from J, with 14 bases between. The CDR3 runs to 14 residues.

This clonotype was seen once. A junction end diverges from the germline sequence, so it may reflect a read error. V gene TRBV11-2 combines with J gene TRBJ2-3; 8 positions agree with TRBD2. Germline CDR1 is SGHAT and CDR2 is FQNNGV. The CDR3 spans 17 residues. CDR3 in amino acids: CARSLRVAGKSTDTQYF. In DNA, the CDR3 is TGTGCCAGAAGCTTAAGGGTAGCGGGGAAGAGCACAGATACGCAGTATTTT.

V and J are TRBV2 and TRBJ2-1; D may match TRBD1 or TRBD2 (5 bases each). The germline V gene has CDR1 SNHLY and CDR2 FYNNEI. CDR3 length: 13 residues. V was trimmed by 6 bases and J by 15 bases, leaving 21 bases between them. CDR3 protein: CASRTSGTEFGFF. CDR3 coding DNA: TGTGCCAGCAGAACCTCCGGGACCGAGTTCGGGTTCTTC.

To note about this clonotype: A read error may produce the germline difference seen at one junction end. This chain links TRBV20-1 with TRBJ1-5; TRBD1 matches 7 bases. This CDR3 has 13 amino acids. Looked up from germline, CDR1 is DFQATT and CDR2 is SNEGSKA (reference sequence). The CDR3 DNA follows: TGCAGTGCTAGGGACAGGTCGGATCAGCCCCAACATTTT. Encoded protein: CSARDRSDQPQHF.

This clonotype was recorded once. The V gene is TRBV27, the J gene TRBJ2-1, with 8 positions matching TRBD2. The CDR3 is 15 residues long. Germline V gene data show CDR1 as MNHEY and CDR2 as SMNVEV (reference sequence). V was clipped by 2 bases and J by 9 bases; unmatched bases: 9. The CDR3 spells CASSLTSGLMGEQFF. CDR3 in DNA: TGTGCCAGCAGTTTAACTAGCGGCCTCATGGGTGAGCAGTTCTTC.

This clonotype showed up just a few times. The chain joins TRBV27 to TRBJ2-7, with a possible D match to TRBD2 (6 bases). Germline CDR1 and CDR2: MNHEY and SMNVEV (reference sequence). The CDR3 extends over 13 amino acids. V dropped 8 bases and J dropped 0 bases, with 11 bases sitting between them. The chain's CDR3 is CASGGGPSYEQYF. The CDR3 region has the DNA TGTGCCAGCGGCGGAGGGCCCTCCTACGAGCAGTACTTC.

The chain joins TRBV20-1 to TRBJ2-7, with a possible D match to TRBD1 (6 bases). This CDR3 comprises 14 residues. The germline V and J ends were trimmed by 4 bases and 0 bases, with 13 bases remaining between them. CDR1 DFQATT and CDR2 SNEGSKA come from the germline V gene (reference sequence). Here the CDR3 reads CSANARDISYEQYF. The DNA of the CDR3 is TGCAGTGCTAATGCAAGGGACATCTCCTACGAGCAGTACTTC.

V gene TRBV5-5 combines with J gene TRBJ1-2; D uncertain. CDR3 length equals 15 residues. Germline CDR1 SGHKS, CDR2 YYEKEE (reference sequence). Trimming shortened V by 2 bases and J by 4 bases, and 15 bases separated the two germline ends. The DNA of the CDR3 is TGTGCCAGCAGCTTACGATCCGTGATTGGCTATGGCTACACCTTC. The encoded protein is CASSLRSVIGYGYTF.

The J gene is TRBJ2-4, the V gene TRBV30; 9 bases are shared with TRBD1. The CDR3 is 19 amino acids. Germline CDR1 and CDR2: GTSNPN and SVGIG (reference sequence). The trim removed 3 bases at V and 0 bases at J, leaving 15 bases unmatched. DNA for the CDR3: TGTGCCTGGAGACCGACAGGGGGTCCCGGCGCATTAGCCAAAAACATTCAGTACTTC. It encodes CAWRPTGGPGALAKNIQYF.

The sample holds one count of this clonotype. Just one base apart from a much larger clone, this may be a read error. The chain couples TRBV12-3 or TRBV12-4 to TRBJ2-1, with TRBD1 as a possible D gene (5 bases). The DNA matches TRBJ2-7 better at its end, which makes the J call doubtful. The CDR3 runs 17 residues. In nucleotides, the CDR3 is TGTGCCAGCAGTTTAGGGCATGCGTCCAGGGTTATCAATGAGCAGTACTTC. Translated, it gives CASSLGHASRVINEQYF.

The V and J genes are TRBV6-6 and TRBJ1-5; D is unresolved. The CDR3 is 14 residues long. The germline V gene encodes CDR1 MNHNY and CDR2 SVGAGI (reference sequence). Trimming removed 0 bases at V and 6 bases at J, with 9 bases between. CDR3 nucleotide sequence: TGTGCCAGCAGTTACTCAGGTCAGAGTCAGCCCCAGCATTTT. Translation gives CASSYSGQSQPQHF.

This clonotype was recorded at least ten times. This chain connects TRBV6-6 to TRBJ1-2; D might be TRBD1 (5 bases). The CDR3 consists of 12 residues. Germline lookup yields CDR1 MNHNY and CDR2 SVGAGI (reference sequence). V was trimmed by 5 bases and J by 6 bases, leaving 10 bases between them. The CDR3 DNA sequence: TGTGCCAGCAGTCCGTGGGGCGATGGCTACACCTTC. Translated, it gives CASSPWGDGYTF.

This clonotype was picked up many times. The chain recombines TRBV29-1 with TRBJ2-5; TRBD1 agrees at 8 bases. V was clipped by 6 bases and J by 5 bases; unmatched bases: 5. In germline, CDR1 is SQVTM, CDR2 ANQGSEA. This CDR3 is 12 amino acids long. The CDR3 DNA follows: TGCAGCGTCCTTACAGGGGGGGAGACCCAGTACTTC. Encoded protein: CSVLTGGETQYF.

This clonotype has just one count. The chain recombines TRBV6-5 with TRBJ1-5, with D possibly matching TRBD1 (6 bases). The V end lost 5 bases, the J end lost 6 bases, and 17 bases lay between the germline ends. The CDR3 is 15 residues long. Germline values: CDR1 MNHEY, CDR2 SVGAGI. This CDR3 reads CASSAGGGGGQPQHF. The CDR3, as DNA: TGTGCCAGCAGTGCAGGCGGGGGGGGCGGTCAGCCCCAGCATTTT.

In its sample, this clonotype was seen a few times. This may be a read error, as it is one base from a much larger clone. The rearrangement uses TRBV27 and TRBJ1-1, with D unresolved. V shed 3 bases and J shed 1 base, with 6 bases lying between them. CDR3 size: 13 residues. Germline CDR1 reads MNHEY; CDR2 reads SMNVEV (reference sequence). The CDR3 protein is CASSFNGNTEAFF. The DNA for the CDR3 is TGTGCCAGCAGTTTTAACGGGAACACTGAAGCTTTCTTT.

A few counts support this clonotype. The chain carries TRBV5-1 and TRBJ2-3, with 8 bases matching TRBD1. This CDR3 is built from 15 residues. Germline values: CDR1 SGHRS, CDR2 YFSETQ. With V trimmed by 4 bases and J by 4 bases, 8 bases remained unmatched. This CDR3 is CASSPGQGSADTQYF. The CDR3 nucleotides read TGCGCCAGCAGCCCAGGACAGGGAAGTGCAGATACGCAGTATTTT.

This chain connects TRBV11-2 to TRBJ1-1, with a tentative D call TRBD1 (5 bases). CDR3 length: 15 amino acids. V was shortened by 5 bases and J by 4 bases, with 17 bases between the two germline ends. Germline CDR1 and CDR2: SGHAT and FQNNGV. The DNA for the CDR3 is TGTGCCAGCAGCCGCAGCCAGGGCCAGAGCACTGAAGCTTTCTTT. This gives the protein CASSRSQGQSTEAFF.

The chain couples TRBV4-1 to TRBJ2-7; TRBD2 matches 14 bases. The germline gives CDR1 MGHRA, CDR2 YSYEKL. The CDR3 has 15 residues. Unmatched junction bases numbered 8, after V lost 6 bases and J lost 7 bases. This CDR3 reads CASRLGLAGGNEQYF. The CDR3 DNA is TGCGCCAGCAGACTAGGACTAGCGGGAGGTAATGAGCAGTACTTC.

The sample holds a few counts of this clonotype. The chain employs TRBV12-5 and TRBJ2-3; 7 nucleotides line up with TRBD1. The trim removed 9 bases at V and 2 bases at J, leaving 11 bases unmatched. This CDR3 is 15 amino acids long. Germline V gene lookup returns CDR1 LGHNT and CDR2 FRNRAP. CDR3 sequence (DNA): TGTGCTAGCCGAGATGGACAGGCGCCCACAGATACGCAGTATTTT. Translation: CASRDGQAPTDTQYF.

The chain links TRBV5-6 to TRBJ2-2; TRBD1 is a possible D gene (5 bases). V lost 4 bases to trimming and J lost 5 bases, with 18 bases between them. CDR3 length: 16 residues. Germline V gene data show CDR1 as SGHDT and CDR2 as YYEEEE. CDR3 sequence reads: CASSHSTDEETGELFF. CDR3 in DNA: TGTGCCAGCAGCCACTCGACAGATGAGGAGACCGGGGAGCTGTTTTTT.

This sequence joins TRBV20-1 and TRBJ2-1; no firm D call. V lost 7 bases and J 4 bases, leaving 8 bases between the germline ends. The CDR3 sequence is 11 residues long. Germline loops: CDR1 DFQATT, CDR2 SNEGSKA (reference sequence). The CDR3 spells CSGGRYNEQFF. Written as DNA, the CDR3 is TGCAGTGGCGGTAGATACAATGAGCAGTTCTTC.